This section outlines one T cell receptor beta chain sequence together with its context. What it binds is unknown. This specimen belongs to a study of identical twins. Study conclusions and caveats: Researchers reported excess low generation probability among twin-shared out-of-frame alpha sequences. High-abundance cord blood beta clonotypes had fewer insertions; memory repertoires showed none.

TCRdb redid the calling of the 5' RACE reads with MiXCR, one entry per CDR3 protein. The data contain just over 450,000 distinct CDR3 sequences, 13% to 15% of them singletons. Germline CDR1 is SGDLS and CDR2 is YYNGEE. The CDR3 totals 14 residues. V was shortened by 4 bases and J by 0 bases, with 11 bases between the two germline ends. These data were also filed under a second study, of yellow fever vaccine responses in identical twins. That paper notes: As reported, the vaccine T cell response of twins seemed partly convergent and partly personalized.

The sequenced material came from CD4+ T cells sorted from blood. The chain carries TRBV9 and TRBJ2-7; a weak D match, TRBD2 (5 bases). This sequence was found in a woman aged 18 to 35 in good health. CDR3 DNA: TGTGCCAGCAGCACAGTGAGCGGCTCCTACGAGCAGTACTTC. This encodes CASSTVSGSYEQYF.